The clone carrying this T cell receptor (beta chain) has a single count. This sample is drawn from a study of PD-L1 blockade in urothelial cancer. Study background: The researchers analyzed blood 3 weeks (second dose) and 6 weeks after treatment start.

Sampling of each patient yielded between 1 and 8 specimens, collected pretreatment and on-treatment. Germline-derived CDR1 and CDR2 are MDHEN and SYDVKM. The CDR3 length is 15 residues. V lost 8 bases and J lost 5, with 22 bases in between. Spiking of synthetic TCR analog templates was performed in each PCR. Clones were sequenced by immunoSEQ multiplex PCR, and TCRdb holds only the in-frame ones, with some missing. The sample consists of 30,000 to 40,000 clones, more than 70% of them appearing once. This material consisted of PBMCs, taken around atezolizumab (anti-PD-L1) treatment. The rearrangement joins TRBV28 to TRBJ2-7; tentatively, D is TRBD2 (7 bases). The origin of this receptor is a man aged 60-69 years with urothelial cancer. CDR3 residues: CASFDPRGAMNEQYF. DNA of the CDR3: TGTGCCAGCTTCGACCCCCGGGGGGCGATGAACGAGCAGTACTTC. Drawing the rest from reference TRBV28 and TRBJ2-7, the complete variable domain is DVKVTQSSRYLVKRTGEKVFLECVQDMDHENMFWYRQDPGLGLRLIYFSYDVKMKEKGDIPEGYSVSREKKERFSLILESASTNQTSMYLCASFDPRGAMNEQYFGPGTRLTVT.